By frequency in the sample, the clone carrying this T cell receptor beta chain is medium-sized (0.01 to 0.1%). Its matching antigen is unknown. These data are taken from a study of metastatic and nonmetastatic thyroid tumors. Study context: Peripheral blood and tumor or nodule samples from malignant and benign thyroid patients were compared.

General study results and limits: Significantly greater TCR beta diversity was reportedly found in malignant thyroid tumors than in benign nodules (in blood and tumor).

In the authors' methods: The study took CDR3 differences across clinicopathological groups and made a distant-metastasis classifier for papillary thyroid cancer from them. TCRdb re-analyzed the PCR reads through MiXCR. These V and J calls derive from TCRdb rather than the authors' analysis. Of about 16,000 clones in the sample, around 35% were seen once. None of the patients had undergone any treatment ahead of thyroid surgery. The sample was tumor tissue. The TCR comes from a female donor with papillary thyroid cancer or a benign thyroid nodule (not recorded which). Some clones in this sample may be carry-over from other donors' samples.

CDR3 loop: CASSRSGGVNTGELFF. In nucleotides, the CDR3 is TGTGCCAGCAGTAGAAGCGGGGGAGTAAACACCGGGGAGCTGTTTTTT. The chain couples TRBV27 to TRBJ2-2, with 8 bases matching TRBD2. The V gene end was trimmed by 5 bases and the J gene end by 2 bases; junction bases not matched to a gene: 7. The CDR3 contains 16 residues. Germline V lookup: CDR1 MNHEY, CDR2 SMNVEV (reference sequence).